These 31 T cell receptor beta chains were all obtained from the same sample, sequenced in a study of technical replicates of blood from a handful of donors. Clones were sequenced by immunoSEQ multiplex PCR, and TCRdb holds only the in-frame ones, with some missing. The repertoire holds about 68,000 clones, with about 97% as singletons. Source material: T cells isolated from PBMCs. The receptors here all came from a human donor in good health.

The V gene is TRBV6-5, the J gene TRBJ1-2, with D perhaps TRBD1 (5 bases). The CDR3 spans 12 residues. CDR1 and CDR2 from the germline V gene are MNHEY and SVGAGI. V was shortened by 4 bases and J by 8 bases, with 11 bases between the two germline ends. CDR3 in DNA: TGTGCCAGCAGTTCGCAGGGAGGGGGCTACACCTTC. Protein: CASSSQGGGYTF.

The CDR3 reads CAGTTGLHTEAFF. Written as DNA, the CDR3 is TGTGCCGGAACGACAGGGCTTCACACTGAAGCTTTCTTT. This rearrangement joins TRBV28 to TRBJ1-1, with 7 bases fitting TRBD1. The germline V gene encodes CDR1 MDHEN and CDR2 SYDVKM. Germline trimming cut 11 bases from V and 3 bases from J; bases unmatched to any gene: 9. The CDR3 loop spans 13 amino acids.

The CDR3 sequence is CSVKPGQGNEKLFF. CDR3 bases: TGCAGCGTTAAACCGGGACAGGGGAATGAAAAACTGTTTTTT. This chain joins TRBV29-1 and TRBJ1-4, with 10 bases lining up with TRBD1. The CDR3 runs 14 residues. With 5 bases clipped from V and 5 bases from J, the junction kept 5 bases outside the gene matches. The germline CDR1 and CDR2 sequences are SQVTM and ANQGSEA.

The chain links TRBV4-3 to TRBJ1-2; D remains unclear. The V end was cut by 0 bases, the J end by 5 bases, with 19 bases between. CDR3 length: 17 residues. Germline CDR1 reads LGHNA; CDR2 reads YSLEER. The CDR3 DNA sequence: TGCGCCAGCAGCCAAGAGACGCACCGAGGACTCGAGTATGGCTACACCTTC. It translates to CASSQETHRGLEYGYTF.

The V and J genes are TRBV5-1 and TRBJ2-1; D perhaps matches TRBD2 (6 bases). Germline V CDR1 and CDR2: SGHRS, YFSETQ. There are 16 residues in the CDR3. The V end was cut by 7 bases, the J end by 8 bases, with 25 bases between. CDR3 loop: CASSHMTGTGGDEQFF. Written as DNA, the CDR3 is TGCGCCAGCTCCCACATGACTGGGACCGGGGGTGATGAGCAGTTCTTC. The full variable domain, rest sourced from reference TRBV5-1 and TRBJ2-1, is KAGVTQTPRYLIKTRGQQVTLSCSPISGHRSVSWYQQTPGQGLQFLFEYFSETQRNKGNFPGRFSGRQFSNSRSEMNVSTLELGDSALYLCASSHMTGTGGDEQFFGPGTRLTVL.

The V and J genes are TRBV5-6 and TRBJ1-1; tentative D call: TRBD1 (5 bases). V lost 3 bases to trimming and J lost 8 bases, with 11 bases between them. This CDR3 has 12 amino acids. The V gene's germline CDR1 is SGHDT and CDR2 YYEEEE. CDR3 nucleotide sequence: TGTGCCAGCAGCTATGACAGTCAGGAAGCTTTCTTT. As protein: CASSYDSQEAFF.

This clone is a singleton in its sample. The V call is TRBV4-3, the J call TRBJ2-1; perhaps TRBD2 as D (6 bases). The germline V gene has CDR1 LGHNA and CDR2 YSLEER. Trimming shortened V by 0 bases and J by 0 bases, and 21 bases separated the two germline ends. The CDR3 spans 20 residues. The CDR3 nucleotides read TGCGCCAGCAGCCAAGAGTGGGTAGCGGCTTACTCCAGCTCCTACAATGAGCAGTTCTTC. The encoded protein is CASSQEWVAAYSSSYNEQFF.

The chain couples TRBV11-2 to TRBJ2-2, with 10 bases aligning to TRBD1. V lost 5 bases to trimming and J lost 0 bases; unmatched junction nucleotides: 6. This CDR3 is 17 amino acids long. CDR1 and CDR2 (germline): SGHAT, FQNNGV. The CDR3 DNA reads TGTGCCAGCAGCCGGGACAGGGGACTAGCGAACACCGGGGAGCTGTTTTTT. Amino acids: CASSRDRGLANTGELFF.

Only one count was recorded for this clone. The chain is built from TRBV5-4 and TRBJ1-4; D perhaps matches TRBD1 (6 bases). The V gene lost 4 bases and the J gene lost 7 bases, with 17 bases spanning the gap. CDR3 size: 15 residues. CDR1 SGHNT and CDR2 YYREEE come from the germline V gene (reference sequence). CDR3 region: CASSVPGQGLEKLFF. CDR3 nucleotide sequence: TGTGCCAGCAGCGTACCGGGACAAGGACTTGAAAAACTGTTTTTT.

V gene TRBV6-1 combines with J gene TRBJ2-5; D is unclear. The CDR3 is 13 amino acids. V lost 1 base and J 1 base, leaving 4 bases between the germline ends. Looked up from germline, CDR1 is MNHNS and CDR2 is SASEGT. CDR3: CASSEVSQETQYF. The CDR3 coding sequence is TGTGCCAGCAGTGAAGTGAGCCAAGAGACCCAGTACTTC.

The gene calls are TRBV28 and TRBJ2-7; 7 bases map to TRBD1. CDR1 is MDHEN and CDR2 is SYDVKM in the germline V gene. Unmatched junction bases numbered 6, after V lost 5 bases and J lost 2 bases. CDR3 length: 14 residues. Here the CDR3 DNA reads TGTGCCAGCAGTGACGGGACAGTAGCCTACGAGCAGTACTTC. Its protein is CASSDGTVAYEQYF.

The chain couples TRBV30 to TRBJ1-1, with 7 bases fitting TRBD1. The germline V gene has CDR1 GTSNPN and CDR2 SVGIG (reference sequence). V shed 3 bases, J shed 8 bases, and the junction held 3 bases outside the gene matches. This CDR3 has 11 amino acids. CDR3 region: CAWSGGQEAFF. The CDR3 DNA reads TGTGCCTGGAGCGGGGGACAGGAAGCTTTCTTT.

Concerning this clone: This sample also contains other DNA sequences that code for the same CDR3. This chain links TRBV9 with TRBJ1-2; TRBD1 matches 7 bases. CDR3 length equals 13 residues. J gave up 4 bases and V 0 bases, and 0 bases lay outside the gene matches. Germline values: CDR1 SGDLS, CDR2 YYNGEE. The CDR3 bases are TGTGCCAGCAGCGTAGGGGACAGCTATGGCTACACCTTC. Amino acid sequence: CASSVGDSYGYTF.

The chain carries TRBV5-1 and TRBJ2-7; D possibly corresponds to TRBD1 (5 bases). V lost 0 bases, J lost 6 bases, and 10 bases lay in between. The length of the CDR3 is 13 residues. The germline V gene encodes CDR1 SGHRS and CDR2 YFSETQ. The CDR3 here is CASSLAAGREQYF. The CDR3 nucleotides read TGCGCCAGCAGCTTGGCTGCAGGGCGCGAGCAGTACTTC.

This rearrangement joins TRBV11-2 to TRBJ1-4; D not resolved. The ends were cut back, 6 bases at V and 6 bases at J, with 11 bases in the middle. Germline assignment: CDR1 SGHAT and CDR2 FQNNGV. The CDR3 consists of 13 residues. The CDR3 reads CASSLTGDEKLFF. CDR3 DNA: TGTGCCAGCAGTCTCACCGGGGATGAAAAACTGTTTTTT.

The rearrangement joins TRBV20-1 to TRBJ2-2, with D maybe TRBD2 (6 bases). The germline V and J ends were trimmed by 7 bases and 4 bases, with 7 bases remaining between them. There are 11 residues in the CDR3. Per the germline V gene, CDR1 is DFQATT and CDR2 is SNEGSKA (reference sequence). The CDR3 DNA follows: TGCAGTGTGGGGGGCACCGGGGAGCTGTTTTTT. Translated: CSVGGTGELFF.

The chain employs TRBV6-5 and TRBJ2-2; D remains ambiguous. V lost 0 bases, J lost 5 bases, and 4 bases lay in between. CDR1 is MNHEY, CDR2 SVGAGI, per germline. CDR3 length: 13 amino acids. The chain's CDR3 is CASSYSTTGELFF. DNA of the CDR3: TGTGCCAGCAGTTACTCAACTACCGGGGAGCTGTTTTTT.

The CDR3 coding sequence is TGCAGCGTTCCACTAGCGGGGAACACCGGGGAGCTGTTTTTT. It specifies CSVPLAGNTGELFF. V usage is TRBV29-1 and J usage is TRBJ2-2; 9 bases match TRBD2. Germline CDR1 SQVTM, CDR2 ANQGSEA. Germline trimming cut 5 bases from V and 1 base from J; bases unmatched to any gene: 2. The length of the CDR3 is 14 residues.

The chain joins TRBV6-5 to TRBJ2-1; no clear D. Germline CDR1 is MNHEY and CDR2 is SVGAGI. The CDR3 is 12 residues long. V gave up 6 bases and J gave up 5 bases, with 8 bases separating them. The CDR3, as DNA: TGTGCCAGCAGCCCCCCCGACAATGAGCAGTTCTTC. Protein: CASSPPDNEQFF.

This chain links TRBV9 with TRBJ1-1; D gene ambiguous. The CDR3 runs 12 residues. Trimming removed 4 bases from V and 7 bases from J, with 11 bases in between. CDR1 and CDR2 (germline): SGDLS, YYNGEE. The CDR3 spells CASSLDQREAFF. The CDR3 DNA reads as TGTGCCAGCAGCTTAGATCAGCGTGAAGCTTTCTTT.

This chain joins TRBV7-2 and TRBJ2-7; 8 bases align to TRBD2. The CDR3 is 14 residues long. Germline V gene lookup returns CDR1 SGHTA and CDR2 FQGNSA. J lost 5 bases, V lost 5 bases, and 8 bases had no gene match. CDR3 DNA sequence: TGTGCCAGCAGCGCCGAACTAGCGGAGAACGAGCAGTACTTC. Protein: CASSAELAENEQYF.

The chain carries TRBV5-6 and TRBJ1-1; D not resolved. This CDR3 has 12 residues. Deletions cut 0 bases from V and 4 bases from J, with 4 bases between. CDR1 is SGHDT and CDR2 is YYEEEE in the germline V gene. The CDR3 sequence is CASSLDGTEAFF. DNA of the CDR3: TGTGCCAGCAGCTTGGACGGCACTGAAGCTTTCTTT.

The chain uses TRBV2 and TRBJ2-5; D is possibly TRBD1 (6 bases). Looked up from germline, CDR1 is SNHLY and CDR2 is FYNNEI. CDR3 size: 13 residues. V was cut by 8 bases and J by 0 bases, with 10 bases left in between. The CDR3 bases are TGTGCCAGCTCCCGGGACAACCAAGAGACCCAGTACTTC. It is translated as CASSRDNQETQYF.

The chain carries TRBV7-8 and TRBJ2-7; the D gene is possibly TRBD2 (7 bases). CDR3 length equals 14 residues. V lost 4 bases and J lost 2, with 12 bases in between. Germline V gene sequence: CDR1 SGHVS, CDR2 FQNEAQ. The chain's CDR3 is CASSSAGHPYEQYF. CDR3 DNA sequence: TGTGCCAGCAGCTCAGCGGGACACCCCTACGAGCAGTACTTC.

The chain carries TRBV28 and TRBJ2-5, with D tentatively TRBD1 or TRBD2 (6 bases each). V gave up 6 bases and J gave up 2 bases, with 13 bases separating them. The CDR3 consists of 14 residues. Germline V lookup: CDR1 MDHEN, CDR2 SYDVKM. The CDR3 spells CASRLGGIQETQYF. CDR3 bases: TGTGCCAGCAGATTAGGGGGGATTCAAGAGACCCAGTACTTC.

The chain links TRBV6-5 to TRBJ2-5, with D possibly matching TRBD2 (5 bases). V lost 5 bases, J lost 5 bases, and 6 bases lay in between. Germline assignment: CDR1 MNHEY and CDR2 SVGAGI. The CDR3 is 11 residues long. CDR3 residues: CASSTGETQYF. In DNA, the CDR3 is TGTGCCAGCAGTACGGGGGAGACCCAGTACTTC.

This clone appeared a few times. This rearrangement joins TRBV30 to TRBJ2-6; perhaps TRBD2 as D (5 bases). This CDR3 has 13 amino acids. Trimming shortened V by 4 bases and J by 2 bases, and 6 bases separated the two germline ends. Germline V gene lookup returns CDR1 GTSNPN and CDR2 SVGIG (reference sequence). CDR3 protein: CAWMRAGANVLTF. The CDR3 DNA reads as TGTGCCTGGATGAGGGCTGGGGCCAACGTCCTGACTTTC.

V usage is TRBV5-1 and J usage is TRBJ2-1, with 13 bases aligning to TRBD2. Per the germline V gene, CDR1 is SGHRS and CDR2 is YFSETQ. The V gene end was trimmed by 6 bases and the J gene end by 9 bases; junction bases not matched to a gene: 3. CDR3 length equals 13 residues. In nucleotides, the CDR3 is TGCGCCAGCACAACTAGCGGGAGGGGTGAGCAGTTCTTC. This sequence encodes CASTTSGRGEQFF.

J is TRBJ2-3 and V is TRBV5-1, with 7 bases aligning to TRBD2. The ends lost 0 bases at V and 3 bases at J; junction bases unmatched: 10. Germline loops: CDR1 SGHRS, CDR2 YFSETQ. The CDR3 spans 17 residues. This chain's CDR3 is CASSLALGTGGTDTQYF. The DNA of the CDR3 is TGCGCCAGCAGCTTGGCCTTGGGAACGGGAGGAACAGATACGCAGTATTTT. The variable domain in full, with the rest retrieved from reference TRBV5-1 and TRBJ2-3, is KAGVTQTPRYLIKTRGQQVTLSCSPISGHRSVSWYQQTPGQGLQFLFEYFSETQRNKGNFPGRFSGRQFSNSRSEMNVSTLELGDSALYLCASSLALGTGGTDTQYFGPGTRLTVL.

In regard to this clone: One end of the junction does not line up with germline, which may come from a read error. V usage is TRBV6-6 and J usage is TRBJ2-7; the D gene is possibly TRBD1 (6 bases). This CDR3 has 15 amino acids. Germline lookup yields CDR1 MNHNY and CDR2 SVGAGI (reference sequence). The CDR3 DNA reads TGTGCCAGCAGTGACTCAACAGGGATTATTCACGAGCAGTACTTC. Protein: CASSDSTGIIHEQYF.

This clone was recorded only once. J is TRBJ1-4 and V is TRBV11-2; D gene unclear. In germline, CDR1 is SGHAT, CDR2 FQNNGV. Trimming cost V 4 bases and J 3 bases, with 12 bases left between them. This CDR3 spans 15 amino acids. CDR3 nucleotide sequence: TGTGCCAGCAGCTCCACGAAGGGAGCTAATGAAAAACTGTTTTTT. Translating gives CASSSTKGANEKLFF.